Sequencing of this T cell receptor beta chain was carried out in a study of CXCR3-negative and CXCR3-positive naive CD8 T cells. Whole-study findings and limits: Naive cells that were CXCR3-positive had more hydrophobic TRB CDR3s (compared with CXCR3-negative naive cells).

UMI-labeled 5' RACE TRB cDNA libraries were prepared from the cells. TCRdb reprocessed the 5' RACE reads, keeping one entry per CDR3 protein, no DNA. This sample's table has some 64,000 distinct CDR3 sequences. As regards this clonotype: The antigen remains undetermined.

Every individual CD8+ T cell subset underwent sorting in triplicate at more than 250,000 cells apiece. The sequence derives from a human donor in good health. Some clones in this sample may be carry-over from other donors' samples. Sequencing was performed on naive CXCR3+ CD8+ T cells from blood. Documented subset: CD45RO-CCR7+CD27+CD95- naive CD8+ T cells expressing CXCR3 (TNR3+).

The CDR3: CSVMTGEYEQYF. The V call is TRBV29-1, the J call TRBJ2-7; with no DNA, the TCRdb D assignment of TRBD1 cannot be verified. CDR3 length equals 12 residues. Germline loops: CDR1 SQVTM, CDR2 ANQGSEA.